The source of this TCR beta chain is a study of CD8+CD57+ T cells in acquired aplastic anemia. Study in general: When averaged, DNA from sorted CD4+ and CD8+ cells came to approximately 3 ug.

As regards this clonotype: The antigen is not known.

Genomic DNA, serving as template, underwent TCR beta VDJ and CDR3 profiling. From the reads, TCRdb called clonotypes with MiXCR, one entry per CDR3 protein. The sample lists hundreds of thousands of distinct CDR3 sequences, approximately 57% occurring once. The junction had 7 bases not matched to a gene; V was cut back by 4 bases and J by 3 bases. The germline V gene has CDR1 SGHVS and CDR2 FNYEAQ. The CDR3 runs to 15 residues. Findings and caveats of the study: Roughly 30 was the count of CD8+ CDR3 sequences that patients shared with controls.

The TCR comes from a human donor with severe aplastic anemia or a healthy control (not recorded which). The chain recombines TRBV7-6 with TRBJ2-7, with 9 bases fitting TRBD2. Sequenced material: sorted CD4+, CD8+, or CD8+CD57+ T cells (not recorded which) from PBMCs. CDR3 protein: CASSSLAGPFYEQYF. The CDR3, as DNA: TGTGCCAGCAGCTCCCTAGCGGGGCCCTTCTACGAGCAGTACTTC.